These 5 T cell receptor beta chains were all obtained from the same sample, sequenced in a study of regulatory T cells in long-lasting Graves disease. In building TCR beta libraries, iRepertoire HTBI primers were used together with Arm-PCR of CDR3 regions. MiXCR was run by TCRdb on the multiplex PCR reads, yielding one entry per CDR3 protein. Altogether fewer than 450,000 distinct CDR3 sequences are present, 20% to 25% being singletons, with the ten largest covering approximately 28%. The sample's time point: persistent/refractory GD, antithyroid drugs over 5 years with positive TRAb. PBMCs provided the RNA from which the TCR library was made. The material sequenced was peripheral blood mononuclear cells (PBMCs), taken when the disease was refractory, from a patient treated with antithyroid drugs. The receptor source for this set is a female donor with Graves disease.

This clonotype showed up many times. The V call is TRBV2, the J call TRBJ2-5, with no clear D. CDR3 size: 13 residues. Trimming stripped 4 bases from V and 5 bases from J, with 11 bases between. Per germline, CDR1 SNHLY and CDR2 FYNNEI. The chain's CDR3 is CASSGPLRETQYF. As DNA, the CDR3 is TGTGCCAGCAGTGGGCCTCTCCGGGAGACCCAGTACTTC.

Here the CDR3 DNA reads TGTGCCAGCAGTTTGCAGGGAATTAACTATGGCTACACCTTC. It specifies CASSLQGINYGYTF. This sequence joins TRBV12-3 or TRBV12-4 and TRBJ1-2, with D perhaps matching TRBD1 (5 bases). V shed 3 bases and J shed 1 base, with 9 bases lying between them. The CDR3 spans 14 residues.

This chain joins TRBV20-1 and TRBJ1-6, with no clear D. The CDR3 runs 12 residues. Germline lookup yields CDR1 DFQATT and CDR2 SNEGSKA (reference sequence). The CDR3 DNA follows: TGCACGGTAACAGAGAGCGACTCACCCCTCCACTTT. Translated, it gives CTVTESDSPLHF.

This clonotype was seen many times. V is TRBV2 and J is TRBJ2-7, with D unclear. The CDR3 is 10 residues long. Per the germline V gene, CDR1 is SNHLY and CDR2 is FYNNEI. V was cut by 4 bases and J by 7 bases, with 5 bases left in between. The CDR3 DNA is TGTGCCAGCAGTGGGGTTGAGCAGTACTTC. As protein: CASSGVEQYF.

This clonotype has only a few counts. The chain links TRBV6-5 to TRBJ1-1, with 8 bases lining up with TRBD1. The J segment lost 3 bases and the V segment lost 3 bases, leaving 12 bases of the junction unmatched. In germline, CDR1 is MNHEY, CDR2 SVGAGI. The CDR3 runs to 17 residues. The DNA for the CDR3 is TGTGCCAGCAGTTATTCCTATGACAGGGGAGGGGACACTGAAGCTTTCTTT. Its translation is CASSYSYDRGGDTEAFF.